The 13 T cell receptor beta chains in this list originate from one sample, sequenced in a study of cytomegalovirus exposure and HLA in healthy donors. The study ran its PCR with 60 Vbeta and 13 Jbeta primers. The protocol was immunoSEQ multiplex PCR, while the TCRdb copy is restricted to in-frame clones and leaves out a portion. The sample has over 150,000 clones, about four fifths seen once; the top ten hold less than 2%. Input material: PBMCs. Every receptor here comes from a girl aged 5 to 17 in good health and CMV-seropositive.

This rearrangement joins TRBV7-2 to TRBJ1-4; a weak D match, TRBD1 (5 bases). The CDR3 loop spans 13 amino acids. The V gene's germline CDR1 is SGHTA and CDR2 FQGNSA. Trimming left V 2 bases short and J 8 bases short, with 9 bases between. CDR3 sequence (DNA): TGTGCCAGCAGCTTACAGGGAAACGAAAAACTGTTTTTT. The encoded protein is CASSLQGNEKLFF.

The rearrangement uses TRBV5-8 and TRBJ1-1; D gene unclear. V lost 2 bases, J lost 5 bases, and 7 bases lay in between. The CDR3 covers 12 residues. Germline V gene sequence: CDR1 SGHTS, CDR2 YDEGEE. The chain's CDR3 is CASSFRRTEAFF. The CDR3 DNA reads TGTGCCAGCAGCTTTCGGCGGACTGAAGCTTTCTTT.

The chain links TRBV18 to TRBJ1-3; 7 positions match TRBD1. V gave up 5 bases and J gave up 0 bases; unmatched junction bases: 4. The CDR3 covers 15 residues. The germline gives CDR1 KGHSH, CDR2 LQKENI. CDR3 sequence reads: CASSLDRPSGNTIYF. The DNA for the CDR3 is TGTGCCAGCTCATTGGACAGGCCCTCTGGAAACACCATATATTTT.

This clone was seen just once. The chain combines TRBV19 with TRBJ2-7, with D possibly being TRBD1 (5 bases). This CDR3 has 14 residues. The V gene lost 5 bases and the J gene lost 1 base, with 12 bases spanning the gap. Germline CDR1 and CDR2: LNHDA and SQIVND (reference sequence). The CDR3 loop is CASSPGPGSYEQYF. The CDR3, as DNA: TGTGCCAGTAGTCCCGGACCAGGGTCCTACGAGCAGTACTTC. The full variable domain, in which reference TRBV19 and TRBJ2-7 provide the parts outside the CDR3, is DGGITQSPKYLFRKEGQNVTLSCEQNLNHDAMYWYRQDPGQGLRLIYYSQIVNDFQKGDIAEGYSVSREKKESFPLTVTSAQKNPTAFYLCASSPGPGSYEQYFGPGTRLTVT.

The CDR3 reads CASSLVVAGAQYF. The CDR3 DNA is TGTGCCAGCAGCTTAGTAGTCGCGGGGGCGCAGTACTTC. The chain links TRBV11-2 to TRBJ2-7, with TRBD2 as a possible D gene (7 bases). The CDR3 is 13 amino acids. The germline V and J ends were trimmed by 1 base and 9 bases, with 13 bases remaining between them. The germline gives CDR1 SGHAT, CDR2 FQNNGV.

This chain uses TRBV5-4 with TRBJ2-3; 11 bases are a match to TRBD2. The germline CDR1 and CDR2 sequences are SGHNT and YYREEE (reference sequence). The junction had 5 bases not matched to a gene; V was cut back by 1 base and J by 1 base. This CDR3 contains 17 residues. CDR3 bases: TGTGCCAGCAGCTTGCCGCTAGCGGGGGGTCGCACAGATACGCAGTATTTT. Translated: CASSLPLAGGRTDTQYF.

This clone turned up a few times. This chain links TRBV9 with TRBJ2-7; 10 bases agree with TRBD1. Germline V CDR1 and CDR2: SGDLS, YYNGEE. This CDR3 is 16 amino acids long. After removal of 2 bases from V and 5 bases from J, the junction contained 10 bases not matched to a gene. The CDR3 DNA follows: TGTGCCAGCAGCGTTGATAGGGGGACAGGGGTCCACGAGCAGTACTTC. The encoded protein is CASSVDRGTGVHEQYF.

This clone was counted a few times. The CDR3 protein is CASSYSGAISTDTQYF. DNA of the CDR3: TGTGCCAGCAGCTATAGCGGGGCGATAAGCACAGATACGCAGTATTTT. The chain links TRBV11-3 to TRBJ2-3; 8 bases agree with TRBD2. Trimming took 4 bases from V and 0 from J; bases not matched to a gene: 6. This CDR3 is built from 16 residues. The germline CDR1 and CDR2 sequences are SGHNT and YENEEA.

The chain couples TRBV7-2 to TRBJ2-1; perhaps TRBD1 as D (7 bases). The CDR3 consists of 16 residues. Trimming took 5 bases from V and 3 from J, leaving 17 bases between them. Germline CDR1 is SGHTA and CDR2 is FQGNSA. The CDR3: CASSPLGGQSYNEQFF. The DNA for the CDR3 is TGTGCCAGCAGCCCATTGGGGGGACAGAGCTACAATGAGCAGTTCTTC. Full variable domain (outside the CDR3, taken from reference TRBV7-2 and TRBJ2-1): GAGVSQSPSNKVTEKGKDVELRCDPISGHTALYWYRQSLGQGLEFLIYFQGNSAPDKSGLPSDRFSAERTGGSVSTLTIQRTQQEDSAVYLCASSPLGGQSYNEQFFGPGTRLTVL.

This chain links TRBV19 with TRBJ1-5; 8 nucleotides match TRBD1. Germline CDR1 is LNHDA and CDR2 is SQIVND (reference sequence). Losses at the gene ends were 7 bases for V and 5 bases for J; bases not matched to a gene: 13. The length of the CDR3 is 16 residues. CDR3 DNA: TGTGCCAGTAACCCGAACCGGGACAGGAGAGATCAGCCCCAGCATTTT. Translation: CASNPNRDRRDQPQHF.

The rearrangement uses TRBV6-5 and TRBJ1-5, with a tentative D call TRBD1 (6 bases). Trimming took off 8 bases at V and 7 bases at J, with 18 bases between the two ends. Germline loops: CDR1 MNHEY, CDR2 SVGAGI. The CDR3 has 14 residues. The CDR3 spells CASGGGYLGQPQHF. CDR3 coding DNA: TGTGCCAGCGGGGGGGGCTACTTAGGGCAGCCCCAGCATTTT.

This clone showed up just a few times. The chain employs TRBV10-1 and TRBJ2-3, with D perhaps matching TRBD2 (8 bases). V was shortened by 3 bases and J by 7 bases, with 20 bases between the two germline ends. This CDR3 region has 16 residues. From germline, CDR1 is WNHNN and CDR2 SYGVQD (reference sequence). The CDR3 loop reads CASSDIAGTAVHTQYF. As DNA, the CDR3 is TGCGCCAGCAGTGACATAGCGGGGACAGCGGTACATACGCAGTATTTT.

The chain employs TRBV6-1 and TRBJ2-7, with D perhaps matching TRBD2 (6 bases). Germline loops: CDR1 MNHNS, CDR2 SASEGT. The V gene lost 3 bases and the J gene lost 6 bases, with 27 bases spanning the gap. The CDR3 contains 18 residues. The CDR3 sequence: CASSEWALRLEFCCEQYF. DNA of the CDR3: TGTGCCAGCAGTGAGTGGGCGCTTAGACTAGAATTTTGCTGCGAGCAGTACTTC.